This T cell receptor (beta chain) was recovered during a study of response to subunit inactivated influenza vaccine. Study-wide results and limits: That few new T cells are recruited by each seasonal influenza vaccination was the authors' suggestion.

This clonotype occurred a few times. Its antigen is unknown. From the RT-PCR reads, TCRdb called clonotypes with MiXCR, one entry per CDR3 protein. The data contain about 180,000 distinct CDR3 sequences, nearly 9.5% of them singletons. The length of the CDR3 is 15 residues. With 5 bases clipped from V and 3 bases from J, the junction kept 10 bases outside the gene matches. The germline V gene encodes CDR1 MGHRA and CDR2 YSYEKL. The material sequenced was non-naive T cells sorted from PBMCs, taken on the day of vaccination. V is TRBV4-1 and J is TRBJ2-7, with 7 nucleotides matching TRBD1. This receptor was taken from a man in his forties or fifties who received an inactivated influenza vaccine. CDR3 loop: CASSSSPTGFYEQYF. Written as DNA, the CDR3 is TGCGCCAGCAGCTCTTCACCGACAGGGTTCTACGAGCAGTACTTC.